This is a list of T cell receptor beta chains from one sample in a study of human T cells and chemical hapten exposure. TCRdb passed the RACE reads through MiXCR, listing each CDR3 protein once. The sample includes about 300,000 distinct CDR3 sequences, approximately 5% seen only once; the top ten take around 8%. This specimen was whole blood, taken in connection with sensitization to the hapten diphenylcyclopropenone (DPC). Receptors were obtained from a woman aged 18-29 years with alopecia areata. Some clones in this sample may be carry-over from other donors' samples. CDR3s include the opening cysteine and the closing phenylalanine or tryptophan. The D gene is left open where the match is weak. For some rows the clone size is stated as once, few or many, or as a class when expanded; others skip it.

D gene	clone size	V gene	J gene	CDR3 protein	CDR3 DNA
-	-	TRBV2	TRBJ2-3	CASRVDSGTDTQYF	TGTGCCAGCAGAGTGGACTCTGGCACAGATACGCAGTATTTT
TRBD1	many	TRBV11-2	TRBJ2-3	CASSFRQGDTQYF	TGTGCCAGCAGCTTCCGACAGGGCGATACGCAGTATTTT
TRBD1	-	TRBV18	TRBJ2-1	CASSPGTDKFF	TGTGCCAGCTCACCCGGGACAGATAAGTTCTTC
-	many	TRBV3-1	TRBJ2-7	CASSQAVYEQYF	TGTGCCAGCAGCCAAGCCGTTTACGAGCAGTACTTC
TRBD2	-	TRBV4-1	TRBJ2-4	CASSPLGFLTGGLAKNIQYF	TGCGCCAGCAGCCCACTGGGCTTCCTAACGGGGGGGTTAGCCAAAAACATTCAGTACTTC
-	many	TRBV7-9	TRBJ1-3	CASSSTSRLAGNTIYF	TGTGCCAGCAGCTCAACGAGCCGACTAGCTGGAAACACCATATATTTT
TRBD2	many	TRBV7-2	TRBJ2-1	CASSFPLAGGSYNEQFF	TGTGCCAGCAGCTTCCCTCTAGCGGGGGGTTCCTACAATGAGCAGTTCTTC
TRBD2	few	TRBV20-1	TRBJ2-1	CSAREKAGGYNEQFF	TGCAGTGCTAGAGAAAAAGCGGGGGGATACAATGAGCAGTTCTTC
-	-	TRBV3-1	TRBJ1-6	CASSQGAEASPLHF	TGTGCCAGCAGCCAAGGGGCAGAGGCGTCACCCCTCCACTTT
-	many	TRBV3-1	TRBJ1-2	CASSPNQGGSRGYTF	TGTGCCAGCAGCCCCAATCAGGGAGGGAGTCGTGGCTACACCTTC
TRBD2	few	TRBV25-1	TRBJ2-3	CALREDLTDTQYF	TGTGCTCTTCGGGAGGACCTCACAGATACGCAGTATTTT
TRBD1	many	TRBV28	TRBJ2-6	CASSLGTGSSGANVLTF	TGTGCCAGCAGTTTAGGGACAGGGAGCTCTGGGGCCAACGTCCTGACTTTC
-	many	TRBV6-2/TRBV6-3	TRBJ2-1	CASRRARSSYNEQFF	TGTGCCAGCAGACGGGCCCGGAGCTCCTACAATGAGCAGTTCTTC
-	many	TRBV4-1	TRBJ1-2	CASSQGDWLTPYGYTF	TGCGCCAGCAGCCAAGGAGACTGGTTAACCCCTTATGGCTACACCTTC
TRBD1	many	TRBV4-3	TRBJ2-1	CASSRDRGIEQFF	TGCGCCAGCAGCCGGGACAGGGGGATAGAGCAGTTCTTC
-	few	TRBV7-2	TRBJ2-3	CASSFTSSTDTQYF	TGTGCCAGCAGCTTTACTAGTTCCACAGATACGCAGTATTTT
TRBD2	-	TRBV20-1	TRBJ2-5	CSATVAGEETQYF	TGCAGTGCTACAGTAGCGGGGGAGGAGACCCAGTACTTC
TRBD2	few	TRBV7-9	TRBJ2-7	CASSPQSGGTDEQYF	TGTGCCAGCAGCCCCCAGAGCGGGGGGACCGACGAGCAGTACTTC
-	many	TRBV4-3	TRBJ1-6	CASSQVIGQNSPLHF	TGCGCCAGCAGCCAAGTGATAGGACAAAATTCACCCCTCCACTTT
-	many	TRBV29-1	TRBJ1-2	CSVEGADGYTF	TGCAGCGTTGAGGGGGCGGATGGCTACACCTTC
TRBD1	many	TRBV12-5	TRBJ1-1	CASGLVLGNSVPGQGEPVNTEAFF	TGTGCTAGTGGTTTGGTACTTGGTAATAGCGTCCCGGGACAGGGTGAACCAGTGAACACTGAAGCTTTCTTT
-	many	TRBV2	TRBJ2-7	CASSAGTYEQYF	TGTGCCAGCAGTGCGGGGACCTACGAGCAGTACTTC
-	many	TRBV29-1	TRBJ1-2	CSVKSPGYGYTF	TGCAGCGTCAAAAGCCCGGGGTATGGCTACACCTTC
-	few	TRBV20-1	TRBJ1-5	CSAREPRENQPQHF	TGCAGTGCTAGGGAGCCCAGAGAAAATCAGCCCCAGCATTTT
-	many	TRBV6-2/TRBV6-3	TRBJ1-2	CASSPLRPSYGYTF	TGTGCCAGCAGCCCCCTTCGGCCGAGCTATGGCTACACCTTC
-	few	TRBV27	TRBJ2-3	CASSLITTSTDTQYF	TGTGCCAGCAGTTTAATCACCACTAGCACAGATACGCAGTATTTT
-	-	TRBV2	TRBJ1-1	CAIQGPNTEAFF	TGTGCCATACAGGGTCCCAACACTGAAGCTTTCTTT
-	many	TRBV7-6	TRBJ1-2	CASSLEELGGYTF	TGTGCCAGCAGCTTAGAGGAGCTGGGAGGCTACACCTTC
TRBD2	-	TRBV5-1	TRBJ2-5	CASSLVSSGSQETQYF	TGCGCCAGCAGCTTGGTGTCTAGCGGGTCGCAAGAGACCCAGTACTTC
TRBD1	many	TRBV27	TRBJ2-7	CASSSDRVYEQYF	TGTGCCAGCAGTTCAGACAGGGTCTACGAGCAGTACTTC
-	many	TRBV2	TRBJ2-5	CASLFSGEETQYF	TGTGCCAGCCTTTTTAGCGGAGAAGAGACCCAGTACTTC
TRBD2	many	TRBV18	TRBJ2-5	CASSPPGGIQETQYF	TGTGCCAGCTCACCACCGGGGGGGATCCAAGAGACCCAGTACTTC
TRBD2	-	TRBV7-9	TRBJ2-3	CASSLNLGSGGPPSTDTQYF	TGTGCCAGCAGCTTAAATCTTGGCAGCGGGGGGCCCCCTAGCACAGATACGCAGTATTTT
-	many	TRBV9	TRBJ2-3	CASSVVQGFTDTQYF	TGTGCCAGCAGCGTAGTCCAGGGCTTCACAGATACGCAGTATTTT
TRBD1	-	TRBV7-9	TRBJ1-2	CASSSRGGAGYGYTF	TGTGCCAGCAGCTCCCGAGGGGGCGCGGGCTATGGCTACACCTTC
-	many	TRBV6-2/TRBV6-3	TRBJ2-1	CASSPGGVYNEQFF	TGTGCCAGCAGTCCGGGGGGCGTTTACAATGAGCAGTTCTTC
-	few	TRBV12-3/TRBV12-4	TRBJ2-4	CASSLVGADIQYF	TGTGCCAGCAGTTTAGTGGGGGCGGACATTCAGTACTTC
-	once	TRBV7-9	TRBJ1-6	CASSLGTLGNSPLHF	TGTGCCAGCAGCTTAGGCACGCTGGGTAATTCACCCCTCCACTTT
TRBD1	many	TRBV18	TRBJ1-5	CASSPDRGQPQHF	TGTGCCAGCTCGCCCGACAGGGGCCAGCCCCAGCATTTT
-	-	TRBV20-1	TRBJ1-5	CSVSGNQPQHF	TGCAGTGTCTCAGGGAATCAGCCCCAGCATTTT
-	many	TRBV5-6	TRBJ1-5	CASSERGVAAFSNQPQHF	TGTGCCAGCAGCGAAAGAGGGGTGGCAGCCTTTAGCAATCAGCCCCAGCATTTT
TRBD1	many	TRBV20-1	TRBJ2-1	CSAPNPGTGIGNEQFF	TGCAGTGCCCCAAATCCCGGGACAGGGATCGGCAATGAGCAGTTCTTC
TRBD1	many	TRBV6-2/TRBV6-3	TRBJ1-4	CASSSQGAANEKLFF	TGTGCCAGCAGTTCGCAGGGGGCGGCTAATGAAAAACTGTTTTTT
-	many	TRBV12-3/TRBV12-4	TRBJ1-1	CASTLGLNTEAFF	TGTGCCAGCACCCTTGGGCTTAACACTGAAGCTTTCTTT
-	few	TRBV9	TRBJ2-7	CASSIDAGSSSYEQYF	TGTGCCAGCAGCATCGACGCAGGCTCCAGCTCCTACGAGCAGTACTTC
-	few	TRBV2	TRBJ1-5	CASSVSRGNQPQHF	TGTGCCAGCAGTGTGTCTAGGGGCAATCAGCCCCAGCATTTT
-	many	TRBV6-5	TRBJ1-4	CASSNGADEKLFF	TGTGCCAGCTCGAATGGAGCTGATGAAAAACTGTTTTTT
-	-	TRBV27	TRBJ2-3	CASSTSSGLTQYF	TGTGCCAGCAGTACTTCTTCGGGCCTCACGCAGTATTTT
-	-	TRBV10-3	TRBJ2-3	CAISAKNRVDTQYF	TGTGCCATCAGTGCAAAAAACAGGGTTGATACGCAGTATTTT
TRBD1	many	TRBV5-1	TRBJ2-7	CASSLTLVQGARNEQYF	TGCGCCAGCAGCTTGACACTTGTTCAGGGGGCGCGGAACGAGCAGTACTTC
-	many	TRBV19	TRBJ1-1	CASSSLWENTEAFF	TGTGCCAGTAGTAGCCTTTGGGAGAACACTGAAGCTTTCTTT
-	-	TRBV4-3	TRBJ1-3	CASSQEFYFKGNTIYF	TGCGCCAGCAGCCAAGAATTCTACTTTAAGGGAAACACCATATATTTT
-	many	TRBV20-1	TRBJ2-1	CSASTGLLSEQFF	TGCAGTGCTTCAACTGGCCTCTTATCCGAGCAGTTCTTC
-	-	TRBV7-3	TRBJ1-1	CASSLGSGRGPNTEAFF	TGTGCCAGCAGCTTAGGGTCAGGGCGAGGGCCGAACACTGAAGCTTTCTTT
-	few	TRBV7-9	TRBJ2-2	CASSLGQGTGELFF	TGTGCCAGCAGCTTGGGCCAAGGGACCGGGGAGCTGTTTTTT
-	-	TRBV3-1	TRBJ1-2	CASSQAGDGYTF	TGTGCCAGCAGCCAAGCTGGGGACGGCTACACCTTC
-	-	TRBV28	TRBJ2-1	CASSSAGPANEQFF	TGTGCCAGCAGTTCCGCCGGACCAGCCAATGAGCAGTTCTTC
-	-	TRBV20-1	TRBJ1-5	CSATPDPYNQPQHF	TGCAGTGCGACCCCGGACCCCTATAATCAGCCCCAGCATTTT
-	few	TRBV6-2/TRBV6-3	TRBJ1-1	CASIPTVGGTLWKNTEAFF	TGTGCCAGCATTCCAACCGTGGGGGGGACCTTGTGGAAGAACACTGAAGCTTTCTTT
-	many	TRBV7-2	TRBJ2-3	CASSRNQAGAGDTQYF	TGTGCCAGCAGCCGAAATCAGGCGGGGGCCGGGGATACGCAGTATTTT